This note documents a single T cell receptor beta chain sequence. Its target is unknown. The sample originates from a study of graft-versus-host responses after intestinal transplantation. Whole-study context: Among the recipients, all got anti-thymocyte globulin induction and then tacrolimus and steroids for about 3 years.

CDR1 and CDR2 (germline): SGHVS, FNYEAQ. J was trimmed by 0 bases and V by 4 bases; bases with no gene match: 2. The CDR3 totals 14 residues. Whole-study results and caveats: Detection of GvH clones occurred in recipient marrow, and some had their first appearance in ileum or blood. Early post-transplant falls in HvG clones accompanied the peak levels of circulating GvH clones.

This table comes from immunoSEQ multiplex PCR, and its TCRdb copy is limited to in-frame clones, with some not included. The sample contains more than 25,000 clones, around 94% of which appear only once. This clonotype originated in a human patient who received an intestinal transplant, so some T cells may come from the graft donor. The rearrangement links TRBV7-6 to TRBJ1-1, with 7 nucleotides matching TRBD1. The sample here was PBMCs, taken approximately 32 days after intestinal transplant. The DNA for the CDR3 is TGTGCCAGCAGCTCGGGACAGATGAACACTGAAGCTTTCTTT. As protein: CASSSGQMNTEAFF. The full variable domain, in which reference TRBV7-6 and TRBJ1-1 provide the parts outside the CDR3, is GAGVSQSPRYKVTKRGQDVALRCDPISGHVSLYWYRQALGQGPEFLTYFNYEAQQDKSGLPNDRFSAERPEGSISTLTIQRTEQRDSAMYRCASSSGQMNTEAFFGQGTRLTVV.